These 6 T cell receptor beta chains were all obtained from the same sample, sequenced in a study of T cells expressing NK-cell markers. Using the 5' RACE reads, TCRdb records one entry per CDR3 protein without DNA. Recorded for this sample: fewer than 550,000 distinct CDR3 sequences. The sample taken for sequencing was blood T cells: a sorted CD56 or NKG2C T cell subset, CD4+ or CD8+ T cells, or bulk PBMC T cells (not recorded which). The receptors stem from a woman between 50 and 59 years old in good health.

This rearrangement joins TRBV5-1 to TRBJ2-3; with no DNA, the TCRdb D assignment of TRBD1 cannot be verified. The germline V gene encodes CDR1 SGHRS and CDR2 YFSETQ. The CDR3 covers 16 residues. CDR3 region: CASSPHSGQSTDTQYF.

The J gene is TRBJ2-2, the V gene TRBV5-1; TCRdb outputs TRBD1, but without DNA this stays unchecked. Per the germline V gene, CDR1 is SGHRS and CDR2 is YFSETQ. The CDR3 spans 15 residues. This CDR3 is CASSSDRPGTGELFF.

Here the CDR3 reads CSVGSGMANQPQHF. The rearrangement links TRBV29-1 to TRBJ1-5; with no DNA, the TCRdb D assignment of TRBD1 cannot be verified. The CDR3 sequence is 14 residues long. The germline V gene has CDR1 SQVTM and CDR2 ANQGSEA.

The chain has TRBV5-1 and TRBJ2-7. This CDR3 region has 12 residues. CDR1 is SGHRS and CDR2 is YFSETQ in the germline V gene. The CDR3 is CASSVRDYEQYF.

The chain links TRBV7-9 to TRBJ2-3. The V gene's germline CDR1 is SEHNR and CDR2 FQNEAQ (reference sequence). This CDR3 spans 11 amino acids. CDR3: CASTYSDTQYF.

J is TRBJ2-2 and V is TRBV28; TCRdb's D call, TRBD1, is unchecked because there is no DNA. Germline values: CDR1 MDHEN, CDR2 SYDVKM. The CDR3 loop spans 16 amino acids. The CDR3 region is CASSPPGGGRTGELFF.